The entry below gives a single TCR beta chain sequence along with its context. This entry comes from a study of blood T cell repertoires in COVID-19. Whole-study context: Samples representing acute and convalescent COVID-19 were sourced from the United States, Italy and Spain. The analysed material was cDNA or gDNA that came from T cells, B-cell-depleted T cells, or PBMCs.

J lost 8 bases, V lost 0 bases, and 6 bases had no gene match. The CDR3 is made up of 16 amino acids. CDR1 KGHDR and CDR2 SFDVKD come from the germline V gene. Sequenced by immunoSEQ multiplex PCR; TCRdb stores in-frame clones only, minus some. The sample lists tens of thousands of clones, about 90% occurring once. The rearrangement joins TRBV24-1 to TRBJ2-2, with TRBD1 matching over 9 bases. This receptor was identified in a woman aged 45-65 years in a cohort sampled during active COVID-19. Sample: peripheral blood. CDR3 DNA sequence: TGTGCCACCAGTGATTTGCTCGGGACAGGGAGGGGGGAGCTGTTTTTT. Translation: CATSDLLGTGRGELFF.